This T cell receptor (beta chain) was captured by sequencing in a study of T cell responses to AZD1222 COVID-19 vaccine. Germline V gene data show CDR1 as MNHEY and CDR2 as SVGAGI. The CDR3 sequence is 13 residues long. V lost 6 bases to trimming and J lost 5 bases, with 13 bases between them. General study points: It was only five to seven AZD1222 recipients who were seropositive at baseline.

A note on this clone: Its matching antigen is unknown.

TCRdb's copy holds only in-frame clones and misses some; the assay was immunoSEQ multiplex PCR. Here the sample spans approximately 90,000 clones, approximately 88% being singletons. The V gene is TRBV6-5, the J gene TRBJ2-5; D is undetermined. This sequence originates from an adult in good health. This material consisted of peripheral blood, taken on day 0 of AZD1222 vaccination. The CDR3 DNA reads as TGTGCCAGCAGCGACAATAGAGCGGAGACCCAGTACTTC. Its translation: CASSDNRAETQYF.